Sequencing of this TCR beta chain was carried out in a study of cytomegalovirus exposure and HLA in healthy donors. Study-level findings and limits: When the data were analyzed later, several of the most significant clusters appeared to be linked to common viral pathogens. Cytomegalovirus-associated TCR beta chains were listed, numbering under 200. Researchers had no immune exposure information except CMV serostatus available.

Points on this clone: Its antigen is currently unknown.

Per the germline V gene, CDR1 is MNHNY and CDR2 is SVGAGI (reference sequence). Trimming removed 2 bases from V and 8 bases from J, with 12 bases in between. The CDR3 totals 14 residues. Primers included in the PCR were 60 Vbeta and 13 Jbeta primers. The assay was immunoSEQ multiplex PCR, and TCRdb's table has in-frame clones only and misses some. The repertoire holds more than 110,000 clones, with approximately 84% as singletons. This receptor was obtained from a man aged 25 to 40 in good health and CMV-seropositive. Sequencing was performed on PBMCs. This chain uses TRBV6-6 with TRBJ1-4, with unresolved D. The CDR3 DNA follows: TGTGCCAGCAGTTACGAGGGTTCATACGAAAAACTGTTTTTT. Amino acid sequence: CASSYEGSYEKLFF.